This T cell receptor (beta chain) is drawn from a study of response to subunit inactivated influenza vaccine. MiXCR was run by TCRdb on the RT-PCR reads, yielding one entry per CDR3 protein. The sample yields approximately 730,000 distinct CDR3 sequences, approximately 14% seen once. The germline V and J ends were trimmed by 4 bases and 2 bases, with 16 bases remaining between them. Germline values: CDR1 SGHRS, CDR2 YFSETQ. The CDR3 is 16 residues long. Many counts were recorded for this clonotype. The chain employs TRBV5-1 and TRBJ2-1, with D maybe TRBD1 (7 bases). The sequence derives from a man aged 50 to 59 who received an inactivated influenza vaccine. The input for sequencing was PBMCs from blood, taken 14 days before vaccination. The CDR3 loop is CASSPRQGGTYNEQFF. The CDR3 region has the DNA TGCGCCAGCAGCCCACGACAGGGAGGTACCTACAATGAGCAGTTCTTC.